These 29 T cell receptor beta chains originate from one sample sequenced in a study of control samples from healthy donors and cancer patients. Clones were read by immunoSEQ multiplex PCR, and TCRdb kept only the in-frame ones, dropping some. The sample consists of some 120,000 clones, 75% to 90% of them appearing once. What was sequenced was PBMCs. Receptors originate from a woman in her forties or fifties with colorectal cancer.

This chain uses TRBV5-1 with TRBJ1-3, with 7 bases lining up with TRBD1. V gave up 0 bases and J gave up 3 bases; unmatched junction bases: 3. CDR3 length equals 15 residues. The V gene's germline CDR1 is SGHRS and CDR2 YFSETQ. The CDR3 spells CASSLEGARGNTIYF. Here the CDR3 DNA reads TGCGCCAGCAGCTTGGAGGGGGCGCGTGGAAACACCATATATTTT.

J is TRBJ1-2 and V is TRBV28, with 7 bases identical to TRBD1. Looked up from germline, CDR1 is MDHEN and CDR2 is SYDVKM. This CDR3 is built from 15 residues. After removal of 4 bases from V and 1 base from J, the junction contained 6 bases not matched to a gene. In nucleotides, the CDR3 is TGTGCCAGCAGTTCCACTCGACAGGGTAACTATGGCTACACCTTC. Translated: CASSSTRQGNYGYTF.

The chain is built from TRBV6-5 and TRBJ2-1; 8 bases map to TRBD2. The CDR3 is 16 residues long. V shed 0 bases and J 7 bases; nucleotides not matched to a gene: 8. From germline, CDR1 is MNHEY and CDR2 SVGAGI. The DNA of the CDR3 is TGTGCCAGCAGTTACTCTGCCAGCGGGAGTACGAATGAGCAGTTCTTC. Its translation is CASSYSASGSTNEQFF.

The rearrangement joins TRBV4-1 to TRBJ1-5, with D unresolved. Germline CDR1 and CDR2: MGHRA and YSYEKL. Trimming took off 1 base at V and 5 bases at J, with 3 bases between the two ends. The CDR3 consists of 12 residues. CDR3 bases: TGCGCCAGCAGCCAAGGCGATCAGCCCCAGCATTTT. It yields the protein CASSQGDQPQHF.

The rearrangement uses TRBV19 and TRBJ1-1; the D gene is possibly TRBD1 (5 bases). CDR1 and CDR2 from the germline V gene are LNHDA and SQIVND (reference sequence). Trimming pared 9 bases from V and 4 bases from J, leaving 18 bases between. CDR3 length equals 14 residues. The CDR3 loop is CASQTVSGSTEAFF. The CDR3 DNA reads TGTGCCAGCCAGACAGTTTCGGGAAGCACTGAAGCTTTCTTT.

A few counts support this clone. The chain uses TRBV10-3 and TRBJ1-2; 10 nucleotides align to TRBD1. Trimming took 5 bases from V and 6 from J; bases not matched to a gene: 6. Germline assignment: CDR1 ENHRY and CDR2 SYGVKD. The CDR3 loop spans 14 amino acids. This chain's CDR3 is CAISTAGTGDGYTF. CDR3 DNA sequence: TGTGCCATCAGTACCGCCGGGACAGGGGATGGCTACACCTTC.

Written as DNA, the CDR3 is TGTGCCAGCAGCTTAGATCCGGGCCTGAGCGAGCAGTACTTC. As protein: CASSLDPGLSEQYF. The V call is TRBV7-2, the J call TRBJ2-7, with unresolved D. CDR1 and CDR2 from the germline V gene are SGHTA and FQGNSA. The CDR3 consists of 14 residues. V shed 1 base and J shed 6 bases, with 13 bases lying between them.

This chain links TRBV2 with TRBJ1-1, with 7 positions matching TRBD1. Germline V gives CDR1 SNHLY, CDR2 FYNNEI. Trimming at V came to 6 bases and at J to 0 bases, leaving 7 bases not matched to a gene. This CDR3 contains 15 residues. The CDR3 loop reads CASRRGPSMNTEAFF. In nucleotides, the CDR3 is TGTGCCAGCAGGAGGGGGCCGTCTATGAACACTGAAGCTTTCTTT.

This chain connects TRBV19 to TRBJ1-4, with no clear D. The CDR3 consists of 13 residues. Germline values: CDR1 LNHDA, CDR2 SQIVND (reference sequence). Trimming cost V 7 bases and J 6 bases, with 12 bases left between them. CDR3 in amino acids: CASKTDPHEKLFF. As DNA, the CDR3 is TGTGCCAGTAAGACGGACCCTCATGAAAAACTGTTTTTT.

The DNA of the CDR3 is TGTGCCAGCAGCTTGGGGATTGTGGAGACCCAGTACTTC. Its protein is CASSLGIVETQYF. The rearrangement joins TRBV5-4 to TRBJ2-5, with D unresolved. From germline, CDR1 is SGHNT and CDR2 YYREEE (reference sequence). Trimming pared 0 bases from V and 5 bases from J, leaving 8 bases between. The CDR3 is 13 residues long.

The rearrangement links TRBV3-1 (or the pseudogene TRBV3-2) to TRBJ1-1; no clear D. CDR3 length: 15 amino acids. Trimming removed 1 base from V and 3 bases from J, with 12 bases in between. Per germline, CDR1 LGHDT and CDR2 YNNKEL (reference sequence). DNA of the CDR3: TGTGCCAGCAGCCAAGGGGCGGTCTCGGACACTGAAGCTTTCTTT. Protein sequence: CASSQGAVSDTEAFF.

As to this clone: Other DNA sequences in this sample translate to the same CDR3. This sequence joins TRBV6-6 and TRBJ2-7; 7 nucleotides agree with TRBD1. The CDR3 consists of 16 residues. J lost 4 bases, V lost 0 bases, and 9 bases had no gene match. Germline CDR1 and CDR2: MNHNY and SVGAGI (reference sequence). CDR3: CASSYSRSPTGYEQYF. CDR3 DNA sequence: TGTGCCAGCAGTTACTCACGAAGCCCGACAGGGTACGAGCAGTACTTC.

About this clone itself: At one of its ends the junction is not consistent with the germline gene, which may arise from a read error. This chain connects TRBV18 to TRBJ2-3, with D possibly being TRBD1 or TRBD2 (5 bases each). The germline V gene has CDR1 KGHSH and CDR2 LQKENI. The CDR3 loop spans 14 amino acids. The CDR3 DNA follows: TGTGCCAGCTCACCACCGAGTCTCGGGACCATCGCGGATTTT. Its protein is CASSPPSLGTIADF. The variable domain in full, with the rest retrieved from reference TRBV18 and TRBJ2-3, is NAGVMQNPRHLVRRRGQEARLRCSPMKGHSHVYWYRQLPEEGLKFMVYLQKENIIDESGMPKERFSAEFPKEGPSILRIQQVVRGDSAAYFCASSPPSLGTIADFGPGTRLTVL.

DNA of the CDR3: TGTGCCAGCAGCACACAGAATTCACCCCTCCACTTT. Residues: CASSTQNSPLHF. The chain combines TRBV28 with TRBJ1-6, with unresolved D. Germline values: CDR1 MDHEN, CDR2 SYDVKM. V was trimmed by 6 bases and J by 7 bases, leaving 7 bases between them. The CDR3 is made up of 12 amino acids. The full variable domain, its missing parts supplied by reference TRBV28 and TRBJ1-6, is DVKVTQSSRYLVKRTGEKVFLECVQDMDHENMFWYRQDPGLGLRLIYFSYDVKMKEKGDIPEGYSVSREKKERFSLILESASTNQTSMYLCASSTQNSPLHFGNGTRLTVT.

The genes are TRBV7-9 and TRBJ2-1; 10 nucleotides align to TRBD2. CDR1 and CDR2 from the germline V gene are SEHNR and FQNEAQ (reference sequence). V gave up 6 bases and J gave up 7 bases; unmatched junction bases: 12. This CDR3 region has 16 residues. The DNA of the CDR3 is TGTGCCAGCAGTTCAATCACTAGCGGGGTTAGAAATGAGCAGTTCTTC. Translated, it gives CASSSITSGVRNEQFF.

With respect to this clone: Other DNA sequences in the same sample also yield this CDR3. The chain is built from TRBV5-1 and TRBJ1-4; D is uncertain. There are 14 residues in the CDR3. Trimming left V 4 bases short and J 2 bases short, with 9 bases between. CDR1 and CDR2 (germline): SGHRS, YFSETQ. Written as DNA, the CDR3 is TGCGCCAGCAGCCCCGGAGCGACTAATGAAAAACTGTTTTTT. Translation: CASSPGATNEKLFF.

This chain joins TRBV27 and TRBJ1-6; D might be TRBD1 (5 bases). With 3 bases removed from V and 6 bases from J, the gap between germline ends came to 9 bases. This CDR3 has 14 residues. Germline V gene lookup returns CDR1 MNHEY and CDR2 SMNVEV (reference sequence). Written as DNA, the CDR3 is TGTGCCAGCAGTTTTCGGGGGGGTAATTCACCCCTCCACTTT. It yields the protein CASSFRGGNSPLHF.

V usage is TRBV24-1 and J usage is TRBJ2-3; possible D gene TRBD2, 5 bases. The germline V and J ends were trimmed by 3 bases and 3 bases, with 9 bases remaining between them. The germline gives CDR1 KGHDR, CDR2 SFDVKD. The CDR3 covers 14 residues. DNA for the CDR3: TGTGCCACCAGTGATATTATAGCGACAGATACGCAGTATTTT. This codes for CATSDIIATDTQYF.

This chain connects TRBV3-1 (or the pseudogene TRBV3-2) to TRBJ2-5; possible D gene TRBD1, 6 bases. CDR1 is LGHDT and CDR2 is YNNKEL in the germline V gene (reference sequence). V was clipped by 5 bases and J by 4 bases, with 17 bases between them. There are 15 residues in the CDR3. DNA for the CDR3: TGTGCCAGCAGCATTTCCTCAGGGGCGGGAGAGACCCAGTACTTC. As protein: CASSISSGAGETQYF.

V and J are TRBV2 and TRBJ1-2; D is undetermined. Germline CDR1 reads SNHLY; CDR2 reads FYNNEI. The length of the CDR3 is 13 residues. Trimming pared 3 bases from V and 5 bases from J, leaving 10 bases between. The DNA for the CDR3 is TGTGCCAGCAGTGAGTACGTGAGATATGGCTACACCTTC. Protein sequence: CASSEYVRYGYTF. Complete variable domain (other parts from reference TRBV2 and TRBJ1-2): EPEVTQTPSHQVTQMGQEVILRCVPISNHLYFYWYRQILGQKVEFLVSFYNNEISEKSEIFDDQFSVERPDGSNFTLKIRSTKLEDSAMYFCASSEYVRYGYTFGSGTRLTVV.

The CDR3 region has the DNA TGTGCCAGCAGTGCCGGGACTTTTACCGGGGAGCTGTTTTTT. Translating gives CASSAGTFTGELFF. J is TRBJ2-2 and V is TRBV6-4, with a weak D call TRBD2 (6 bases). The CDR3 is made up of 14 amino acids. The V end lost 4 bases, the J end lost 5 bases, and 11 bases lay between the germline ends. Germline CDR1 MRHNA, CDR2 SNTAGT.

The V gene is TRBV30, the J gene TRBJ1-2; weak D call: TRBD1 (6 bases). The CDR3 is 13 residues long. V was trimmed by 5 bases and J by 0 bases, leaving 10 bases between them. Germline V CDR1 and CDR2: GTSNPN, SVGIG (reference sequence). DNA for the CDR3: TGTGCCTGGGCAGGGGCAGCTAACTATGGCTACACCTTC. Its protein is CAWAGAANYGYTF.

This clone was picked up one time. This chain joins TRBV7-9 and TRBJ2-5; the match to TRBD2 covers 8 bases. This CDR3 is built from 16 residues. With V trimmed by 1 base and J by 5 bases, 9 bases remained unmatched. CDR1 is SEHNR and CDR2 is FQNEAQ in the germline V gene (reference sequence). The CDR3 protein is CASSLVELAVSETQYF. The CDR3 DNA is TGTGCCAGCAGCTTAGTGGAACTAGCGGTCTCGGAGACCCAGTACTTC. The full variable domain, its missing parts supplied by reference TRBV7-9 and TRBJ2-5, is DTGVSQNPRHKITKRGQNVTFRCDPISEHNRLYWYRQTLGQGPEFLTYFQNEAQLEKSRLLSDRFSAERPKGSFSTLEIQRTEQGDSAMYLCASSLVELAVSETQYFGPGTRLLVL.

The chain is built from TRBV7-3 and TRBJ2-3; weak D call: TRBD2 (6 bases). Germline-derived CDR1 and CDR2 are SGHTA and FQGTGA. The CDR3 runs 15 residues. Trimming took off 3 bases at V and 0 bases at J, with 10 bases between the two ends. CDR3 in amino acids: CASSFRGLSTDTQYF. The DNA of the CDR3 is TGTGCCAGCAGCTTCCGCGGACTAAGCACAGATACGCAGTATTTT.

V usage is TRBV3-1 (or the pseudogene TRBV3-2) and J usage is TRBJ2-3; D gene ambiguous. Trimming pared 4 bases from V and 3 bases from J, leaving 8 bases between. The CDR3 runs to 13 residues. Germline lookup yields CDR1 LGHDT and CDR2 YNNKEL (reference sequence). CDR3 region: CASSPTGTDTQYF. CDR3 nucleotides: TGTGCCAGCAGCCCCACCGGGACAGATACGCAGTATTTT.

The CDR3 region is CASSSLLGAQYF. CDR3 in DNA: TGTGCCAGCAGCTCCCTATTAGGAGCCCAGTACTTC. The chain employs TRBV5-4 and TRBJ2-5, with no clear D. From germline, CDR1 is SGHNT and CDR2 YYREEE (reference sequence). This CDR3 is 12 amino acids long. Trimming removed 3 bases from V and 9 bases from J, with 12 bases in between.

The V and J genes are TRBV20-1 and TRBJ1-2, with D maybe TRBD1 (6 bases). This CDR3 is 15 amino acids long. V lost 3 bases, J lost 4 bases, and 18 bases lay in between. CDR1 DFQATT and CDR2 SNEGSKA come from the germline V gene (reference sequence). CDR3 sequence (DNA): TGCAGTGCTAGTAACCCAGGGGTCGGCAGCTATGGCTACACCTTC. This encodes CSASNPGVGSYGYTF.

This chain's CDR3 is CASTLGGRDSVTGELFF. For the CDR3, the DNA is TGTGCCAGTACCCTAGGTGGGCGGGACAGTGTCACCGGGGAGCTGTTTTTT. The chain combines TRBV19 with TRBJ2-2; maybe TRBD1 (7 bases). Germline V lookup: CDR1 LNHDA, CDR2 SQIVND (reference sequence). Trimming left V 7 bases short and J 4 bases short, with 22 bases between. The length of the CDR3 is 17 residues.

This chain uses TRBV11-3 with TRBJ1-4, with D perhaps TRBD1 (5 bases). CDR3 size: 15 residues. Germline lookup yields CDR1 SGHNT and CDR2 YENEEA. The V gene lost 6 bases and the J gene lost 4 bases, with 15 bases spanning the gap. The chain's CDR3 is CASSKVRAVNEKLFF. The CDR3 DNA sequence: TGTGCCAGCAGTAAAGTCAGGGCCGTTAATGAAAAACTGTTTTTT.